This is a list of T cell receptor beta chains from one sample in a study of T cells in lung cancer brain metastases. Assay: immunoSEQ multiplex PCR; the TCRdb copy retains only in-frame clones and omits some. The sample holds roughly 5,000 clones, 80% to 85% seen once. Sequencing was done on a sample of tumor tissue from the primary lung tumor. Receptors originate from a woman aged 45-59 years with non-small cell lung cancer. Both conserved end residues are part of each CDR3. D genes are given only for firm matches. Expanded clones get a size class; other rows say once, few or many, or leave the size out.

abundance: once; j_gene: TRBJ2-2; v_gene: TRBV9; d_gene: NA; CDR3aa: CASSVAGGELFF; CDR3nt: TGTGCCAGCAGCGTCGCCGGGGGGGAGCTGTTTTTT
abundance: NA; j_gene: TRBJ2-1; v_gene: TRBV7-9; d_gene: TRBD1; CDR3aa: CASSAPGQGAVEQFF; CDR3nt: TGTGCCAGCAGCGCCCCGGGACAGGGGGCGGTTGAGCAGTTCTTC
abundance: NA; j_gene: TRBJ1-2; v_gene: TRBV5-4; d_gene: NA; CDR3aa: CASSLTGTDSRYTF; CDR3nt: TGTGCCAGCAGCCTTACCGGGACGGACTCTCGGTACACCTTC
abundance: NA; j_gene: TRBJ1-4; v_gene: TRBV7-6; d_gene: TRBD1; CDR3aa: CASSLDQGASEKLFF; CDR3nt: TGTGCCAGCAGCTTAGATCAGGGGGCGAGTGAAAAACTGTTTTTT
abundance: few; j_gene: TRBJ2-5; v_gene: TRBV18; d_gene: TRBD1; CDR3aa: CASSPPTGETQYF; CDR3nt: TGTGCCAGCTCACCACCGACAGGGGAGACCCAGTACTTC
abundance: NA; j_gene: TRBJ1-3; v_gene: TRBV6-1; d_gene: NA; CDR3aa: CASSEVGVNTIYF; CDR3nt: TGTGCCAGCAGTGAGGTCGGGGTGAACACCATATATTTT
abundance: NA; j_gene: TRBJ1-2; v_gene: TRBV6-1; d_gene: NA; CDR3aa: CASSDPGRSRGYTF; CDR3nt: TGTGCCAGCAGTGATCCCGGGAGAAGTCGTGGCTACACCTTC
abundance: NA; j_gene: TRBJ1-2; v_gene: TRBV29-1; d_gene: NA; CDR3aa: CSVDAVDGGYGYTF; CDR3nt: TGCAGCGTTGACGCTGTAGACGGAGGGTATGGCTACACCTTC
abundance: once; j_gene: TRBJ1-1; v_gene: TRBV19; d_gene: TRBD1; CDR3aa: CVSSIGSSWTGANTEAFF; CDR3nt: TGTGTCAGTAGTATAGGATCGTCTTGGACAGGGGCGAACACTGAAGCTTTCTTT
abundance: NA; j_gene: TRBJ2-2; v_gene: TRBV5-4; d_gene: NA; CDR3aa: CASSGSFNTGELFF; CDR3nt: TGTGCCAGCAGTGGAAGTTTCAACACCGGGGAGCTGTTTTTT
abundance: NA; j_gene: TRBJ1-6; v_gene: TRBV9; d_gene: NA; CDR3aa: CASSVVPGNSPLHF; CDR3nt: TGTGCCAGCAGCGTAGTGCCAGGGAATTCACCCCTCCACTTT
abundance: NA; j_gene: TRBJ1-2; v_gene: TRBV7-9; d_gene: NA; CDR3aa: CASSLSLVGYGYTF; CDR3nt: TGTGCCAGCAGCTTAAGTTTGGTTGGCTATGGCTACACCTTC
abundance: NA; j_gene: TRBJ2-4; v_gene: TRBV23-1; d_gene: NA; CDR3aa: CASSQSPFLVRLAKNIQYF; CDR3nt: TGCGCCAGCAGTCAATCGCCGTTCCTGGTCCGCCTAGCCAAAAACATTCAGTACTTC